The entry that follows covers one TCR beta chain sequence. Antigen specificity is unknown. The data belong to a study of T cell responses to AZD1222 COVID-19 vaccine. Study results and caveats: CD4 TCRs linked to vaccination spanned spike, dominating at 160-218 and 743-854. Of spike-specific TCRs, nearly half reportedly target regions left unmutated in variants.

The CDR3 has 17 amino acids. V lost 5 bases, J lost 5 bases, and 10 bases stayed unmatched. Germline V gene data show CDR1 as SGHTA and CDR2 as FQGNSA. The assay was immunoSEQ multiplex PCR, and TCRdb's table has in-frame clones only and misses some. The sample lists around 130,000 clones; roughly 90% were seen once. The sequencing used peripheral blood, collected on day 0 of AZD1222 vaccination. The V and J genes are TRBV7-2 and TRBJ2-5, with TRBD2 identical over 14 bases. This TCR derives from an adult in good health. Here the CDR3 DNA reads TGTGCCAGCAGCCCGGGACTAGCGGGGGTGCGGGCGGAGACCCAGTACTTC. Amino acids: CASSPGLAGVRAETQYF.